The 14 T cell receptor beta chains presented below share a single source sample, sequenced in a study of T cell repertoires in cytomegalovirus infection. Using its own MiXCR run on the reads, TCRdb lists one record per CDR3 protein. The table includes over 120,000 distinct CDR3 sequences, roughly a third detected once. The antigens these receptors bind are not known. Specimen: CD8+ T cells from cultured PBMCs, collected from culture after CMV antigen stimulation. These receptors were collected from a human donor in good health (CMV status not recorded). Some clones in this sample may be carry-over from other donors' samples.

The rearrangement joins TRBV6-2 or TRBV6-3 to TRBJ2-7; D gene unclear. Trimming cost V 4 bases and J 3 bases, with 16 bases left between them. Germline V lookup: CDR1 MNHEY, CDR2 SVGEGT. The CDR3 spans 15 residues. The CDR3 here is CASSSSRGVGYEQYF. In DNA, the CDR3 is TGTGCCAGCAGTTCGTCACGCGGAGTGGGCTACGAGCAGTACTTC.

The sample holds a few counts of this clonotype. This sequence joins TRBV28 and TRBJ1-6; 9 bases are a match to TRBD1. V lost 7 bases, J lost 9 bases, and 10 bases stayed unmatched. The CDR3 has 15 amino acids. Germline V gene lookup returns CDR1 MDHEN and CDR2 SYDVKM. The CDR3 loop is CASTWDRAGSSPLHF. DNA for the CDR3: TGTGCCAGCACATGGGACAGGGCAGGGAGTTCACCCCTCCACTTT.

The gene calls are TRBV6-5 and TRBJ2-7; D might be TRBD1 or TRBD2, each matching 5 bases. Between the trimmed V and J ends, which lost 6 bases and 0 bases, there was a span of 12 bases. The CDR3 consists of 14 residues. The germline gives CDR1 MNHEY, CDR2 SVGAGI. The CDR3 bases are TGTGCCAGCAGAACCGGGACGGGCTCCTACGAGCAGTACTTC. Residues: CASRTGTGSYEQYF.

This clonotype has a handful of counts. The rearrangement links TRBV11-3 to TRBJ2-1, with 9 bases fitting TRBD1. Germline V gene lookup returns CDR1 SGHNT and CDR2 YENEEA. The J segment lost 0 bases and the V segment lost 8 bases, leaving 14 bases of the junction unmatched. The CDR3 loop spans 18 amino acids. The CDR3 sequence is CASCPRSTGGPSYNEQFF. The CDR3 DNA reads TGTGCCAGCTGTCCTCGCTCTACAGGGGGCCCCTCCTACAATGAGCAGTTCTTC.

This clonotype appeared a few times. Here the CDR3 reads CASSLRAGGYNEQFF. The CDR3 DNA reads TGTGCCAGCAGTTTAAGGGCAGGGGGCTACAATGAGCAGTTCTTC. The chain is built from TRBV28 and TRBJ2-1, with 7 positions matching TRBD1. Per germline, CDR1 MDHEN and CDR2 SYDVKM. The CDR3 length is 15 residues. J was trimmed by 3 bases and V by 2 bases; bases with no gene match: 4.

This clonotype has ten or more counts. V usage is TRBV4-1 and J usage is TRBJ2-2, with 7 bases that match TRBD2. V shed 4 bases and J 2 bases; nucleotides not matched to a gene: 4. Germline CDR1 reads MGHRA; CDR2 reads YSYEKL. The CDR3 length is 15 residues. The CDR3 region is CASSRQRGNTGELFF. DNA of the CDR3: TGCGCCAGCAGCCGTCAGCGGGGTAACACCGGGGAGCTGTTTTTT.

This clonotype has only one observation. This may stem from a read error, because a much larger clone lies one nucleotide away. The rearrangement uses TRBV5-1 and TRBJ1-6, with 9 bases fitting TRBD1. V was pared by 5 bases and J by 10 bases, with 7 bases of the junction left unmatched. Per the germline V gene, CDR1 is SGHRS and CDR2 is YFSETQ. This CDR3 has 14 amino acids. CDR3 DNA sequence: TGCGCCAGCAGGCGAGGGACAGGGAAATCACCCCTCCACTTT. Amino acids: CASRRGTGKSPLHF.

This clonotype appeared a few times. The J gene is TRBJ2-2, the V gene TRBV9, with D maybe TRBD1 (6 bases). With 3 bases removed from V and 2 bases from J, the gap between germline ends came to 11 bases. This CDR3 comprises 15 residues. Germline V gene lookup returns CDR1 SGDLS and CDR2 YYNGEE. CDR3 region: CASSAGHTNTGELFF. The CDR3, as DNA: TGTGCCAGCAGCGCGGGACATACAAACACCGGGGAGCTGTTTTTT.

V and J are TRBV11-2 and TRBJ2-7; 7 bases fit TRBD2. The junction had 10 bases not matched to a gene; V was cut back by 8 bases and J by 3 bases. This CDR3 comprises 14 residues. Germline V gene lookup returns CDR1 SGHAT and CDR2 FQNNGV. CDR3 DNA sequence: TGTGCCAGCTACTCTGGACTAGGATACTACGAGCAGTACTTC. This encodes CASYSGLGYYEQYF.

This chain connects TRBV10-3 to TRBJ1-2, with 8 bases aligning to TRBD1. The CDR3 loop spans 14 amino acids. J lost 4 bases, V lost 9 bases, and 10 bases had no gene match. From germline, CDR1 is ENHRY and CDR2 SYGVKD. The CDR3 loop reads CAISHQGAVYGYTF. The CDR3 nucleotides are TGTGCCATTAGTCATCAGGGGGCGGTCTATGGCTACACCTTC.

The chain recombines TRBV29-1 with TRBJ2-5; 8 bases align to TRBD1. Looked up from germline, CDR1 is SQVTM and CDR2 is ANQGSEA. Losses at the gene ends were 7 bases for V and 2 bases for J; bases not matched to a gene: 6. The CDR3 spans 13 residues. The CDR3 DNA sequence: TGCAGCGGGGGGACAGGAATTCAAGAGACCCAGTACTTC. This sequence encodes CSGGTGIQETQYF.

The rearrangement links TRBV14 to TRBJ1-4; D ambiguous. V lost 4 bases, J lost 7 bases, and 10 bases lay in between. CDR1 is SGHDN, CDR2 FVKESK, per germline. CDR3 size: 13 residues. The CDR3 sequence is CASSPWAGEKLFF. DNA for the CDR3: TGTGCCAGCAGCCCGTGGGCCGGTGAAAAACTGTTTTTT.

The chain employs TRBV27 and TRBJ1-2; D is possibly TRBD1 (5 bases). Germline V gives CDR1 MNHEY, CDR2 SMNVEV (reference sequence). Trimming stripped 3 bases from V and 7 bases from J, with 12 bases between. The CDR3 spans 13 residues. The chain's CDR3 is CASSFLGAGGYTF. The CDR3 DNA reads TGTGCCAGCAGTTTTCTCGGGGCGGGTGGCTACACCTTC.

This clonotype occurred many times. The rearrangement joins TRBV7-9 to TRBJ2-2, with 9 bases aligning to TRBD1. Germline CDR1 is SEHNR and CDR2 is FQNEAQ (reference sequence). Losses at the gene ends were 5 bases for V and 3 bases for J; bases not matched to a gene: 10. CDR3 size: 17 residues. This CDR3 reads CASSLGWDRVYTGELFF. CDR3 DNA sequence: TGTGCCAGCAGCCTAGGCTGGGACAGGGTGTACACCGGGGAGCTGTTTTTT.